This T cell receptor (beta chain) was sequenced for a study of shared clonotypes between healthy human individuals (dated by TCRdb to 2018 to 2020). For the study in its entirety: A few men and two women, aged 18 to 49 years, made up the cohort. For each donor, three plates each were used for CD4 naive and CD4 memory, two plates were used for CD8 naive, and one plate was used for CD8 memory. Blood TCR repertoires of roughly 5 healthy adults were deeply sequenced to estimate repertoire size and the extent of clonotype sharing between individuals. To increase sequencing depth and limit assay-specific biases, different laboratories used diverse techniques to prepare libraries and sequence TCR repertoires. Between about 0.94 and 8.9 billion PBMCs per donor were obtained by leukapheresis.

As concerns this clone: Its specific antigen is unknown. Qualities for individual bases were not recorded, and no much larger clone is one base off.

At the junction V is shortened by 1 base and J by 5 bases; bases outside the gene matches: 11. CDR1 and CDR2, looked up from the germline V gene (reference sequence), are SGHNT and YYREEE. From the cysteine through the phenylalanine, the CDR3 covers 17 amino acids. The kept DNA is CDR3 alone, 51 bases in frame from the first base. The donors were healthy, HIV-negative adults with no recently reported acute infections or vaccinations. Only Caucasian adults living in Nashville, Tennessee, USA were represented among the donors. Magnetic negative selection was used to enrich CD4+ T cells, after which naive cells were positively selected on CD45RA and the negative fraction became the memory subset. Blood was collected by leukapheresis, and PBMCs were isolated by Ficoll-Histopaque density gradient centrifugation and then cryopreserved in liquid nitrogen vapor phase. Analytical flow cytometry was used to check the purity and quantity of every magnetically sorted T cell population. Genomic DNA was isolated from each sorted fraction and quantified by UV absorbance on a Nanodrop 2000c.

Study-wide conclusions, independent of this receptor: Rarefaction of sorted-subset datasets indicated incomplete sequencing despite the large sequencing depth. Sampling was restricted to blood, and TCR repertoires in tissues likely differ from the TCR repertoires found in blood. Around 5% of naive CD4, 3.5% of naive CD8, roughly 2.5% of memory CD4, and more than 0.35% of memory CD8 clonotypes were shared across a handful of donors. Higher generation probabilities were observed for clonotypes shared by all four sorted-subset donors than for non-shared clonotypes. Pairwise subsampling indicated that sequencing depth was expected to affect the degree of clonotype sharing among donors. Larger estimated clonotype richness was generally found for naive subsets than for memory subsets. Because the study included a small number of donors, the genetic and exposure-history diversity represented was limited.

Using the deep immunoSEQ assay, TCR CDR3 regions were amplified from genomic DNA by multiplex PCR. Extracted genomic DNA from each cell subset was spread evenly across all wells of several immunoSEQ 96-well plates, with each plate serving as a replicate. Each replicate PCR for sorted subsets received approximately 200 ng genomic DNA, equal to some 32,000 T cell genomes. Purified libraries were measured with a Qubit 3.0 fluorometer, size-checked on a Bioanalyzer 2100, and measured again with the KAPA Library Quantification kit. Every immunoSEQ 96-well plate was sequenced on a separate single-read 150-cycle Illumina NextSeq 550 flow cell. Per the source publication's procedure: The immunoSEQ output contained only junctional sequences without quality scores, so filtering could not match that applied to full-length reads. Sequences were annotated with PyIR, a Python wrapper for IgBLAST v1.9, using IMGT germline references to assign V/J genes and CDR3. Reads with weak V/J assignments (E-value above 1e-6), missing CDR3, stop codons, out-of-frame junctions, or ambiguous translated residues were removed. A V3J clonotype was defined by an identical inferred V gene, J gene, and CDR3 amino acid sequence. Percentage overlap between repertoires was computed as shared unique clonotypes divided by the size of the smaller repertoire. Repertoire richness was assessed with RTK rarefaction, the Chao1 estimator, and Recon v2.1 estimates of unobserved clonotypes. Generation probabilities were computed with OLGA for all TCRbeta clonotypes obtained by the gDNA method from four donors. The clones in this table, taken by TCRdb from immuneACCESS, are in-frame only. Not every clone is retained; where verified, under half of the shortfall comes from an unresolved V gene, and the cause of the rest is unknown. The V and J calls and clone size were taken over from that table, and D and trimming were inferred from the DNA. Present in this sample are approximately 1,500,000 clones, roughly 96% of which were seen just once. The ten largest clones capture over 1% of the sample.

This sequence originates from a man aged 25 to 45 in good health. The specimen was naive CD4+ T cells sorted from blood. Explained via the paper, the cell subset or site label denotes: CD45RA+ positively selected. The sequence is built from TRBV5-4 and TRBJ2-5; TRBD2 aligns with 10 central bases. DNA sequence: TGTGCCAGCAGCTTGCATCCAGCGGGAGGGCTCGGGGAGACCCAGTACTTC. Its product reads: CASSLHPAGGLGETQYF.